These T cell receptor beta chains were read from a single sample in a study of OX40 agonist ivuxolimab in advanced cancers. Assay: immunoSEQ multiplex PCR; the TCRdb copy retains only in-frame clones and omits some. Altogether approximately 65,000 clones are present, roughly nine tenths being singletons, with the ten largest covering 0.85% to 1.2%. This material consisted of CD4+ or CD8+ T cells sorted from blood, taken in a trial of the OX40 agonist ivuxolimab. These receptors all stem from an adult with an advanced solid tumor such as melanoma, head and neck, liver or kidney cancer. CDR3s include the opening cysteine and the closing phenylalanine or tryptophan. A D gene is named only where the DNA matches it firmly. Size is omitted from some rows. Given values are once, few, many or a class for expanded clones.

j_call d_call clone_size v_call cdr3_aa cdr3_nt
TRBJ1-4 . . TRBV5-1 CASSLLGGSNEKLFF TGCGCCAGCAGCTTGTTGGGGGGGTCTAATGAAAAACTGTTTTTT
TRBJ1-6 . . TRBV5-4 CASSLGQTSPLHF TGTGCCAGCAGCTTGGGACAGACTTCACCCCTCCACTTT
TRBJ1-5 . . TRBV7-2 CASSPSRALSNQPQHF TGTGCCAGCAGCCCAAGCCGGGCACTCAGCAATCAGCCCCAGCATTTT
TRBJ2-4 . . TRBV5-1 CASSLLVGNIQYF TGCGCCAGCAGCCTATTGGTCGGAAACATTCAGTACTTC
TRBJ1-4 . . TRBV20-1 CSAGPGRKLFF TGCAGTGCTGGGCCAGGGCGGAAACTGTTTTTT
TRBJ1-2 TRBD1 . TRBV5-8 CASSQPDRRNYGYTF TGTGCCAGCAGCCAACCGGACAGGCGAAACTATGGCTACACCTTC
TRBJ1-2 . . TRBV27 CASSPTTPSYGYTF TGTGCCAGCAGTCCCACCACCCCGAGCTATGGCTACACCTTC
TRBJ1-1 . . TRBV10-2 CASSLNGASEAFF TGCGCCAGCAGTTTGAACGGGGCTTCTGAAGCTTTCTTT
TRBJ1-2 . . TRBV6-1 CASSEAGAGAYGYTF TGTGCCAGCAGTGAAGCGGGGGCAGGGGCCTATGGCTACACCTTC
TRBJ2-6 TRBD2 once TRBV30 CAWSVGGFGANVLTF TGTGCCTGGAGTGTGGGAGGGTTTGGAGCCAACGTCCTGACTTTC
TRBJ2-5 TRBD1 once TRBV5-6 CASSLGQGAQETQYF TGTGCCAGCAGCTTGGGGCAGGGGGCGCAGGAGACCCAGTACTTC
TRBJ2-2 . once TRBV10-1 CASSDSNTGELFF TGCGCCAGCAGTGACTCGAACACCGGGGAGCTGTTTTTT
TRBJ1-4 TRBD1 . TRBV6-1 CASSEGGTGREKLFF TGTGCCAGCAGTGAAGGTGGGACAGGGCGTGAAAAACTGTTTTTT
TRBJ1-2 TRBD1 . TRBV18 CASSPQTGVYYGYTF TGTGCCAGCTCACCACAGACAGGGGTTTACTATGGCTACACCTTC
TRBJ2-2 . once TRBV2 CASRSDFVGRELFF TGTGCCAGCAGATCGGACTTTGTAGGAAGGGAGCTGTTTTTT
TRBJ1-2 . once TRBV5-5 CASSLNPASAELYGYTF TGTGCCAGCAGCTTGAACCCGGCCTCAGCTGAACTTTATGGCTACACCTTC
TRBJ2-5 . . TRBV7-7 CASSLGLGGGETQYF TGTGCTAGCAGCTTAGGTCTAGGAGGGGGGGAGACCCAGTACTTC
TRBJ2-3 . . TRBV6-6 CASSGASGTDTQYF TGTGCCAGCAGTGGAGCTAGCGGCACAGATACGCAGTATTTT
TRBJ1-2 . . TRBV6-1 CASNQQGFYGYTF TGTGCCAGCAACCAACAGGGATTCTATGGCTACACCTTC
TRBJ2-5 TRBD2 . TRBV5-5 CASSEPGLEETQYF TGTGCCAGCAGCGAACCGGGACTAGAAGAGACCCAGTACTTC
TRBJ1-5 . . TRBV29-1 CSVALTGLQPQHF TGCAGCGTTGCTCTGACTGGTTTGCAGCCCCAGCATTTT
TRBJ2-7 . . TRBV11-2 CASSLGSGRGAREQYF TGTGCCAGCAGCTTAGGATCGGGCAGGGGAGCTCGGGAGCAGTACTTC
TRBJ1-6 . . TRBV5-1 CASSFYGPYNSPLHF TGCGCCAGCAGCTTCTACGGCCCCTATAATTCACCCCTCCACTTT
TRBJ1-5 . . TRBV2 CASTGLNQPQHF TGTGCCAGCACAGGGCTCAATCAGCCCCAGCATTTT
TRBJ2-5 . . TRBV2 CASSELGRNQETQYF TGTGCCAGCAGTGAACTCGGGAGAAACCAAGAGACCCAGTACTTC
TRBJ1-5 . . TRBV2 CASSNRVDQPQHF TGTGCCAGCAGCAACAGGGTAGATCAGCCCCAGCATTTT
TRBJ1-5 . . TRBV5-1 CASSLESANQPQHF TGCGCCAGCAGCTTGGAGTCCGCTAATCAGCCCCAGCATTTT
TRBJ1-1 . . TRBV5-1 CASSYNFRGMTEAFF TGCGCCAGCAGCTACAATTTCCGAGGGATGACTGAAGCTTTCTTT
TRBJ2-3 . . TRBV10-3 CAIMGSDIPDTQYF TGTGCCATCATGGGATCGGATATCCCAGATACGCAGTATTTT
TRBJ1-3 . . TRBV14 CASSRRQLKRDSGNTIYF TGTGCCAGCAGCCGGAGACAGTTGAAAAGGGACTCTGGAAACACCATATATTTT
TRBJ2-7 . few TRBV30 CAWTRYPLISEQYF TGTGCCTGGACAAGGTACCCCCTAATAAGCGAGCAGTACTTC
TRBJ1-2 TRBD1 . TRBV5-4 CASMIGTEAFYGYTF TGTGCCAGCATGATCGGGACAGAGGCTTTTTATGGCTACACCTTC
TRBJ2-5 . . TRBV16 CASSQSAGLETQYF TGTGCCAGCAGCCAATCTGCAGGGTTAGAGACCCAGTACTTC
TRBJ2-5 TRBD2 . TRBV2 CASRESSGGTQETQYF TGTGCCAGCAGGGAATCTAGCGGGGGGACCCAAGAGACCCAGTACTTC
TRBJ2-5 . . TRBV2 CASSGSIRGSQYF TGTGCCAGCAGTGGTAGTATCCGAGGGAGCCAGTACTTC
TRBJ1-1 TRBD1 . TRBV5-8 CTSSPDRVVTEAFF TGTACCAGCAGCCCGGACAGGGTTGTAACTGAAGCTTTCTTT
TRBJ1-2 TRBD1 . TRBV10-3 CAISDDRVNYGYTF TGTGCCATCAGTGACGACAGGGTTAACTATGGCTACACCTTC
TRBJ2-3 TRBD2 . TRBV5-1 CASSLAGASGGADTQYF TGCGCCAGCAGCTTGGCCGGGGCTAGCGGGGGGGCGGATACGCAGTATTTT
TRBJ2-5 . . TRBV10-3 CAISPGSQETQYF TGTGCCATCAGTCCCGGGAGCCAAGAGACCCAGTACTTC
TRBJ2-7 TRBD2 . TRBV10-3 CAISESSGGSYEQYF TGTGCCATCAGTGAATCTAGCGGGGGATCCTACGAGCAGTACTTC
TRBJ1-2 . . TRBV19 CASSIPPGTSTNYGYTF TGTGCCAGTAGTATACCGCCCGGGACAAGTACTAACTATGGCTACACCTTC
TRBJ1-1 TRBD1 . TRBV6-5 CASINGQGTEAFF TGTGCCAGCATAAATGGACAGGGCACTGAAGCTTTCTTT
TRBJ1-2 . . TRBV7-2 CASSPQGREGYTF TGTGCCAGCAGCCCACAGGGTCGGGAGGGCTACACCTTC
TRBJ2-1 TRBD2 . TRBV4-2 CASSQAHLRAGAESSYNEQFF TGTGCCAGCAGCCAAGCCCACCTTCGAGCGGGGGCCGAGAGCTCCTACAATGAGCAGTTCTTC